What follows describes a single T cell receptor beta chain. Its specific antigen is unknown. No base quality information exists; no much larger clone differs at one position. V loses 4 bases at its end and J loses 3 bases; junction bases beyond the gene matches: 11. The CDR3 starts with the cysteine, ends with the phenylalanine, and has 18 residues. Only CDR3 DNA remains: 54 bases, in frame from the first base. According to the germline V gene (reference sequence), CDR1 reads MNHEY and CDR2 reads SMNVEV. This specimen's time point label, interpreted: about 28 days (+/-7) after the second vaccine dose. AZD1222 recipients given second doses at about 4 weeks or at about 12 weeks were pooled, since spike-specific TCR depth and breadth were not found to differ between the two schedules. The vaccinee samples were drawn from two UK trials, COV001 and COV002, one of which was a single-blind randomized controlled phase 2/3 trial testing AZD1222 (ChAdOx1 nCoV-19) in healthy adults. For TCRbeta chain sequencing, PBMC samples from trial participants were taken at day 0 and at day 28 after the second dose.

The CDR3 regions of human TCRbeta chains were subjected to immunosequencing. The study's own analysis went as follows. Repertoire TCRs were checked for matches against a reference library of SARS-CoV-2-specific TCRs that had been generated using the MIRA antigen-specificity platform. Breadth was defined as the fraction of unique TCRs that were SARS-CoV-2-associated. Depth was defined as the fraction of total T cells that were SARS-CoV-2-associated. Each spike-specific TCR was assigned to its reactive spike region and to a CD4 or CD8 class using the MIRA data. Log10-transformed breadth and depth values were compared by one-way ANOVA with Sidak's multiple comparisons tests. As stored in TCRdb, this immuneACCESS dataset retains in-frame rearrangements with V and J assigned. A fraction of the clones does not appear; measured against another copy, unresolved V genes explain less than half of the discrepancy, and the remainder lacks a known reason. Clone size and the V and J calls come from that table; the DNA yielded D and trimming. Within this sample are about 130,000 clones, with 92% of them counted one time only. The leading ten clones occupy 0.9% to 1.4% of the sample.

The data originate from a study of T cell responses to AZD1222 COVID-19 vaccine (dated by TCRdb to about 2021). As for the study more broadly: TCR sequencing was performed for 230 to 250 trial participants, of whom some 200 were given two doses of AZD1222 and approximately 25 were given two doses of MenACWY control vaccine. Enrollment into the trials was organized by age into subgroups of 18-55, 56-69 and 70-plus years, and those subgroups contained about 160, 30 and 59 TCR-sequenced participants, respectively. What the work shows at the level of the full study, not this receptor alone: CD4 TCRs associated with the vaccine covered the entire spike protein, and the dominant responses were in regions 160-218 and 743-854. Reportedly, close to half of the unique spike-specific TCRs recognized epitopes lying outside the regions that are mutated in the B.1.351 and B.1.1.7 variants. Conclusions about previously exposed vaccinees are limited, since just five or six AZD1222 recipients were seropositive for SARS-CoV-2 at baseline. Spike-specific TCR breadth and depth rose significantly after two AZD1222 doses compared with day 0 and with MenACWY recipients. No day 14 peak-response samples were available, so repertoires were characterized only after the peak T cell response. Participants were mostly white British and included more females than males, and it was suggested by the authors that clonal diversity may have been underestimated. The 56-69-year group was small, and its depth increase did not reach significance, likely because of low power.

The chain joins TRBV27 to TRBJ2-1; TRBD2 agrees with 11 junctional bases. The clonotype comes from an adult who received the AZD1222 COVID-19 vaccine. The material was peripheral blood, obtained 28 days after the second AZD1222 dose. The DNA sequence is TGTGCCAGCAGTTCCCTAGCGGGGGGTCCCGAGCTCTACAATGAGCAGTTCTTC. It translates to CASSSLAGGPELYNEQFF.